A selection of T cell receptor beta chains follows, all from one sample in a study of T-cell reconstitution after alpha-beta-depleted transplantation in children. A single record per CDR3 protein comes from TCRdb applying MiXCR to the PCR reads. The table lists a few hundred thousand distinct CDR3 sequences, around 27% of them singletons, with just over 35% in the top ten. This sample comprised PBMCs, obtained before TCRalphabeta/CD19-depleted stem cell transplant. The receptors derive from a boy under two years old with Wiskott-Aldrich syndrome, due to receive a stem cell transplant. CDR3s include the opening cysteine and the closing phenylalanine or tryptophan. D genes are given only for firm matches. Clone size is given for some rows only: seen once, a few or many times, or a class if the clone is expanded.

>TRBV30|TRBJ1-1|NA|NA
CAWKQMNTEAFF
TGTGCCTGGAAGCAGATGAACACTGAAGCTTTCTTT
>TRBV12-3/TRBV12-4|TRBJ1-4|NA|NA
CASSTVLGGVIEKLFF
TGTGCCAGCAGTACCGTCCTCGGGGGGGTAATTGAAAAACTGTTTTTT
>TRBV28|TRBJ2-7|few|TRBD2
CASSLIAGTSITEQYF
TGTGCCAGCAGTTTGATCGCCGGGACTAGCATAACCGAGCAGTACTTC
>TRBV5-1|TRBJ2-7|NA|TRBD2
CASSQVSGRTYEQYF
TGCGCCAGCAGCCAGGTTAGCGGGAGGACCTACGAGCAGTACTTC
>TRBV12-3/TRBV12-4|TRBJ1-6|few|NA
CASSLGQGSTYNSPLHF
TGTGCCAGCAGTTTAGGGCAGGGGAGCACCTATAATTCACCCCTCCACTTT
>TRBV6-1|TRBJ2-7|NA|TRBD2
CASRPAGERGLYEQYF
TGTGCCAGCAGGCCGGCGGGGGAGCGGGGCTTATACGAGCAGTACTTC
>TRBV30|TRBJ1-5|few|NA
CAWSVGGKSNQPQHF
TGTGCCTGGAGTGTGGGGGGAAAGTCCAATCAGCCCCAGCATTTT
>TRBV28|TRBJ1-6|NA|TRBD1
CASRPGAGGNSPLHF
TGTGCCAGCAGGCCCGGGGCAGGGGGGAATTCACCCCTCCACTTT
>TRBV19|TRBJ2-1|few|TRBD2
CASSIFWGGSPYNEQFF
TGTGCCAGTAGTATTTTTTGGGGCGGGAGCCCATACAATGAGCAGTTCTTC
>TRBV12-3/TRBV12-4|TRBJ2-7|few|NA
CASSPTETYEQYF
TGTGCCAGCAGTCCGACGGAAACCTACGAGCAGTACTTC
>TRBV20-1|TRBJ2-3|NA|TRBD2
CSATVLRGSTLTDTQYF
TGCAGTGCTACCGTGCTGCGCGGGAGTACGTTGACAGATACGCAGTATTTT
>TRBV7-2|TRBJ2-7|NA|TRBD2
CASSLEVRTSSAEQYF
TGTGCCAGCAGCTTAGAGGTACGGACTAGCAGCGCCGAGCAGTACTTC
>TRBV5-1|TRBJ2-7|NA|TRBD1
CASSSGTGSTYEQYF
TGCGCCAGCAGCTCCGGGACAGGGAGTACCTACGAGCAGTACTTC
>TRBV12-3/TRBV12-4|TRBJ1-5|few|NA
CASSLPGGTNQPQHF
TGTGCCAGCAGTTTACCGGGAGGGACCAATCAGCCCCAGCATTTT
>TRBV20-1|TRBJ2-3|NA|NA
CSALIVGTDTQYF
TGCAGTGCCCTAATCGTCGGCACAGATACGCAGTATTTT
>TRBV5-1|TRBJ2-7|NA|TRBD1
CASSLAGTGGAEQYF
TGCGCCAGCAGCTTGGCCGGGACAGGGGGCGCCGAGCAGTACTTC
>TRBV5-1|TRBJ1-1|NA|NA
CASSLIGGEAFF
TGTGCCAGCAGCTTAATCGGGGGTGAAGCTTTCTTT
>TRBV14|TRBJ2-5|few|NA
CASSQVNWYQETQYF
TGTGCCAGCAGCCAAGTTAACTGGTACCAAGAGACCCAGTACTTC
>TRBV28|TRBJ2-1|NA|NA
CASSFLTGWGGEQFF
TGTGCCAGCAGTTTTTTAACGGGATGGGGCGGAGAGCAGTTCTTC
>TRBV5-1|TRBJ2-7|few|NA
CASSLHPSSYEQYF
TGCGCCAGCAGCTTGCATCCGAGCTCCTACGAGCAGTACTTC
>TRBV5-1|TRBJ1-2|NA|NA
CASSEQRGRYTF
TGCGCCAGCAGTGAACAGCGTGGTCGCTACACCTTC
>TRBV7-3|TRBJ2-1|few|TRBD2
CASSPKGLAGGPVNEQFF
TGTGCCAGCAGCCCTAAGGGACTAGCGGGAGGGCCGGTCAATGAGCAGTTCTTC
>TRBV27|TRBJ2-1|NA|TRBD2
CASSPLGTSGRLEQFF
TGTGCCAGCAGTCCTCTGGGGACTAGCGGGAGACTTGAGCAGTTCTTC
>TRBV28|TRBJ2-1|NA|NA
CASNRDVYNEQFF
TGTGCCAGCAACCGAGACGTTTACAATGAGCAGTTCTTC
>TRBV5-1|TRBJ1-5|NA|NA
CASSPQPSQPQHF
TGCGCCAGCAGTCCCCAGCCTAGTCAGCCCCAGCATTTT
>TRBV7-8|TRBJ2-2|NA|NA
CASSLVGSHTGELFF
TGTGCCAGCAGCTTAGTCGGGAGTCACACCGGGGAGCTGTTTTTT
>TRBV7-9|TRBJ2-5|NA|NA
CASSLATRVGQTQYF
TGTGCCAGCAGCTTAGCGACCAGGGTTGGACAGACCCAGTACTTC
>TRBV2|TRBJ2-7|once|NA
CASSKVGEEQYF
TGTGCCAGCAGTAAAGTGGGGGAAGAGCAGTACTTC
>TRBV29-1|TRBJ2-1|NA|TRBD1
CSGLGQGAVNEQFF
TGCAGCGGCCTCGGACAGGGGGCTGTTAATGAGCAGTTCTTC
>TRBV29-1|TRBJ2-1|NA|TRBD1
CSLSTGTGKVDEQFF
TGCAGCCTCTCAACCGGGACAGGGAAGGTCGATGAGCAGTTCTTC
>TRBV5-1|TRBJ2-1|few|NA
CASSLQALSSYNEQFF
TGCGCCAGCAGCTTACAAGCGCTGAGCTCCTACAATGAGCAGTTCTTC
>TRBV28|TRBJ2-2|NA|TRBD2
CASSLLAGFHGELFF
TGTGCCAGCAGTTTGCTAGCGGGATTCCACGGGGAGCTGTTTTTT
>TRBV5-1|TRBJ1-4|few|NA
CASSLQGPSTTNEKLFF
TGCGCCAGCAGTTTACAGGGACCCTCCACAACTAATGAAAAACTGTTTTTT
>TRBV6-5|TRBJ2-1|NA|TRBD2
CASSSARLAEKGEQFF
TGTGCCAGCAGTTCCGCTCGACTAGCGGAGAAGGGTGAGCAGTTCTTC
>TRBV27|TRBJ2-2|few|TRBD2
CASSPLLAGGHGELFF
TGTGCCAGCAGTCCACTCTTAGCGGGAGGGCACGGGGAGCTGTTTTTT
>TRBV20-1|TRBJ2-5|few|NA
CSAPPGSGSQETQYF
TGCAGTGCCCCCCCGGGTAGCGGAAGTCAAGAGACCCAGTACTTC
>TRBV5-7|TRBJ2-7|few|NA
CASSSGRSVSYEQYF
TGTGCCAGCAGCTCGGGACGGTCCGTCTCCTACGAGCAGTACTTC
>TRBV5-1|TRBJ2-7|NA|NA
CASSFTPGEGSYEQYF
TGCGCCAGCAGCTTCACGCCAGGGGAAGGGAGCTACGAGCAGTACTTC
>TRBV27|TRBJ2-7|few|TRBD2
CASSYIAGTGEQYF
TGTGCCAGCAGTTACATAGCGGGAACGGGCGAGCAGTACTTC
>TRBV15|TRBJ2-1|NA|NA
CATSRDKRYNEQFF
TGTGCCACCAGCAGAGATAAACGGTACAATGAGCAGTTCTTC
>TRBV20-1|TRBJ2-3|once|NA
CSADPGPTDTQYF
TGCAGTGCGGACCCGGGACCAACAGATACGCAGTATTTT
>TRBV7-2|TRBJ2-1|NA|TRBD2
CASSLVGTKAYNEQFF
TGTGCCAGCAGCTTAGTTGGGACTAAAGCCTACAATGAGCAGTTCTTC
>TRBV4-1|TRBJ2-3|few|NA
CASSQSPGVDTQYF
TGCGCCAGCAGCCAATCGCCCGGGGTAGATACGCAGTATTTT
>TRBV10-3|TRBJ2-1|many|TRBD2
CAISESGTSSRSYNEQFF
TGTGCCATCAGTGAGTCGGGGACTAGCAGCCGGTCCTACAATGAGCAGTTCTTC
>TRBV5-1|TRBJ2-1|NA|NA
CASSHGAGEQFF
TGCGCCAGCAGCCACGGGGCAGGCGAGCAGTTCTTC
>TRBV20-1|TRBJ1-6|few|TRBD1
CSAIRDSNSPLHF
TGCAGTGCTATCCGGGACAGCAATTCACCCCTCCACTTT
>TRBV12-3/TRBV12-4|TRBJ2-3|few|TRBD2
CASNRGLAGVADTQYF
TGTGCCAGCAACCGGGGACTAGCGGGAGTGGCAGATACGCAGTATTTT
>TRBV7-9|TRBJ2-7|NA|NA
CASTNSWASEQYF
TGTGCCAGCACCAATAGTTGGGCCTCCGAGCAGTACTTC